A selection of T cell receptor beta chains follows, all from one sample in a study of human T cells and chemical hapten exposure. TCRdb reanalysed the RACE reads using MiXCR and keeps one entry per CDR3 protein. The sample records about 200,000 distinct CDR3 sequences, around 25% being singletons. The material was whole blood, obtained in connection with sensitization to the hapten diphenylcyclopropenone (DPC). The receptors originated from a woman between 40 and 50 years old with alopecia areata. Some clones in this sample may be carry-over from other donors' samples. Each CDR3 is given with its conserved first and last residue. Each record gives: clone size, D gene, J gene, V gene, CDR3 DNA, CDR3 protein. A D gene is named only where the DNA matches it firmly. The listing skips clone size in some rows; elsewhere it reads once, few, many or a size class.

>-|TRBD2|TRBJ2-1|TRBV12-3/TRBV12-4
TGTGCCAGCAGGATCGGACTAGCGGGAGTCCATGAGCAGTTCTTC
CASRIGLAGVHEQFF
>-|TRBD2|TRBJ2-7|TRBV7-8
TGTGCCAGCAGCGCGCGGACTAGGGGATCCTACGAGCAGTACTTC
CASSARTRGSYEQYF
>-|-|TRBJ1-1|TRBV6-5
TGTGCCAGCAGTTACTCTCAGACTCGAAAAGGATGGGAAGGGTTGAACACTGAAGCTTTCTTT
CASSYSQTRKGWEGLNTEAFF
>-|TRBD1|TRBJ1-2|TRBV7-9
TGTGCCAGCAGCTTCTCAGGGGGAGACTATGGCTACACCTTC
CASSFSGGDYGYTF
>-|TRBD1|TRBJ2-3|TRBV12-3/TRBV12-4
TGTGCCAGCAGCTTGACAGGGGGCGCAACAGATACGCAGTATTTT
CASSLTGGATDTQYF
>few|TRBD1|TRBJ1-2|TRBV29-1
TGCAGCGTACCCAGGACAGGGACTAACTATGGCTACACCTTC
CSVPRTGTNYGYTF
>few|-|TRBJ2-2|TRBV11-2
TGTGCCAGCAGCTTAGGAGAACCAGGGTACACCGGGGAGCTGTTTTTT
CASSLGEPGYTGELFF
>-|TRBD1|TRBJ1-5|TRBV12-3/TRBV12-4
TGTGCCAGCAGGCGGACAGGGGATCAGCCCCAGCATTTT
CASRRTGDQPQHF
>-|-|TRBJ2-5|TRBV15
TGTGCCACCAGCCCTCTTGCTAGTCGGGAGACCCAGTACTTC
CATSPLASRETQYF
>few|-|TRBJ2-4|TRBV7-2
TGTGCCAGCAGCCCGTTAGCTGTAGCCAAAAACATTCAGTACTTC
CASSPLAVAKNIQYF
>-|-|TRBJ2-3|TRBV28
TGTGCCACCCAGGCCCGGAGCACAGATACGCAGTATTTT
CATQARSTDTQYF
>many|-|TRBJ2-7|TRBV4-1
TGCGCCAGCAGCCAGATGGACAGTGCACACTACGAGCAGTACTTC
CASSQMDSAHYEQYF
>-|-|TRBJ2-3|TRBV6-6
TGTGCCAGCAGTTTGGGCGCAGGCGCAGATACGCAGTATTTT
CASSLGAGADTQYF
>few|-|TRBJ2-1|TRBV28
TGTGCCAGCAGTTTATTAGTTGGGGTAAGGGCAGAGCAGTTCTTC
CASSLLVGVRAEQFF